This T cell receptor beta chain was obtained from a study of human T cells and chemical hapten exposure (dated by TCRdb to about 2021). Turning to the overall study: For sensitization, 2% DPC in acetone was applied to a roughly 2 cm by roughly 2 cm area of upper inner arm skin. Weekly therapeutic DPC doses were additionally applied to the scalp of patients throughout the roughly 24-week study period. Patch testing on the upper back used Finn chambers containing 0.01% DPC, with scoring done after 6 days according to International Contact Dermatitis Research Group standards. Most of the patients in the cohort were female, and the cohort covered alopecia areata with under or over 50% scalp involvement, alopecia totalis and alopecia universalis. The libraries were sequenced as a pool, and the TCR yield per sample differed mostly because of small variations in library volumes within the pool. This study followed changes in the peripheral blood TCR repertoire in vivo during primary and secondary sensitization of alopecia patients to the hapten diphenylcyclopropenone (DPC). Blood was sampled from patients pre-sensitization (week 0) and at 2, 6 and about 24 weeks after DPC sensitization. Around 30 alopecia patients provided blood for TCR sequencing at one to four time points (pre-sensitization, 2, 6 and 24 weeks). The research as a whole found: Repeated subsampling changed both the strength of the expansion versus patch-test correlation and the threshold at which the correlation became significant. Patch test score correlated positively with the number of PT1 expanded TCRs, reaching significance at thresholds 8, 16 and 32 but not at 4. DPC sensitization did not change the number of TCRs with a frequency above 1 in 1000, and there was no evidence of changes in global repertoire structure. Expanded TCRs formed significantly more large CDR3 similarity clusters than pre-sensitization or healthy control sets, consistent with antigen-driven responses. Because all patients had alopecia, a presumed autoimmune disease, the immune response of the patients might differ from that of healthy individuals.

The V end loses 5 bases and the J end loses 5 bases, and a stretch of 9 bases separates them. Taken from cysteine to phenylalanine, the CDR3 has 12 residues. Only the CDR3 region is kept as DNA, spanning 36 bases read in frame from base 1. CDR1 MDHEN and CDR2 SYDVKM are derived from the germline V gene. The time point label for this specimen denotes: patch test 3, about 24 weeks after DPC sensitization. The intended sense of this specimen's treatment or condition label: therapeutic diphenylcyclopropenone sensitization with weekly scalp DPC. Blood at each patch-test visit was drawn before the patch test was applied. Patients were considered eligible if aged 18 to 70, diagnosed with alopecia and deemed suitable for DPC therapy, and patients were excluded if pregnant. Total RNA was isolated from unfractionated whole blood collected in Tempus Blood RNA tubes. Library generation was performed with RACE. Sequencing used a NextSeq 500. During library preparation, unique molecular identifiers were attached to individual cDNA molecules so that TCRs could be counted quantitatively and reproducibly. Each blood RNA sample was used to sequence both TCR alpha and TCR beta chains. The paper's data handling went like this. Samples had a median of roughly 87,000 TCRs, with a range from about 23,224 to 700,000. The Decombinator software suite was used to annotate V, J and CDR3 in the TCR reads. To make PS versus PT1 abundance plots, every sample was subsampled to the same number of TCRs (28,000). TCRs were defined as expanded if absent before sensitization and observed at least eight times at the 2-week time point. The public sequencing data were trimmed at Q25 with fastp and processed into clonotypes with MiXCR by TCRdb, which kept only in-frame beta chains. Each entry merges the rows of one CDR3 protein and shows their most common DNA and genes. The V and J calls and clone size come from TCRdb's table, not from the authors' own analysis. This sample lists about 82,000 distinct CDR3 sequences; 10% to 15% were detected once. The top ten hold roughly 5.9% of the sample.

This clonotype has ten or more counts. No cognate antigen has been identified for it. Qualities for individual bases were not recorded, and no much larger clone is one base off. This clonotype originated in a woman aged 45-59 years with alopecia areata. Some clones in this sample may be carry-over from other donors' samples. The sequences come from whole blood, collected in connection with sensitization to the hapten diphenylcyclopropenone (DPC). The chain was built from TRBV28 and TRBJ1-1; too little of a D gene remains to name it. The DNA sequence is TGTGCCAGCAGTCCGGTTGGGACTGAAGCTTTCTTT. This encodes CASSPVGTEAFF.